This entry lists 20 T cell receptor beta chains sequenced from one sample in a study of blood T cells in healthy people across ages. Combining a sample-barcoded 5' primer with a J-beta primer mix, a second PCR ran for about 7 to 11 cycles. MiXCR, run by TCRdb on the 5' RACE reads, gives a single entry per CDR3 protein. The table lists approximately 760,000 distinct CDR3 sequences, around a quarter of them singletons, with roughly a tenth in the top ten. These data were likewise used in another study, on T cells of mothers and their children.

The sequenced sample was blood. The source is a boy aged 5-17 years in good health.

V usage is TRBV24-1 and J usage is TRBJ2-5; 10 positions agree with TRBD2. The J call is doubtful: the DNA matches TRBJ2-1 better. From germline, CDR1 is KGHDR and CDR2 SFDVKD. The CDR3 is 13 amino acids. The CDR3: CATEVAGGGEQFF. As DNA, the CDR3 is TGTGCCACCGAGGTAGCGGGGGGAGGTGAGCAGTTCTTC.

The rearrangement links TRBV6-6 to TRBJ1-4, with D possibly matching TRBD1 (5 bases). The CDR3 loop spans 15 amino acids. V was shortened by 7 bases and J by 6 bases, with 18 bases between the two germline ends. CDR1 MNHNY and CDR2 SVGAGI come from the germline V gene (reference sequence). The CDR3: CASNHLGAGHEKLFF. DNA for the CDR3: TGTGCCAGCAATCATCTTGGGGCAGGCCATGAAAAACTGTTTTTT.

The V and J genes are TRBV9 and TRBJ2-2; 11 bases map to TRBD2. The V segment lost 0 bases and the J segment 7 bases; nucleotides outside the gene matches: 17. Germline CDR1 SGDLS, CDR2 YYNGEE. This CDR3 contains 20 residues. The CDR3 protein is CASSVADREGLAVQDGELFF. CDR3 DNA sequence: TGTGCCAGCAGCGTAGCAGACAGGGAGGGACTAGCGGTTCAAGACGGGGAGCTGTTTTTT.

The table lists this clonotype with a few counts. CDR3 amino acids: CSGRDYNEQFF. Written as DNA, the CDR3 is TGCAGTGGTCGGGACTACAATGAGCAGTTCTTC. The rearrangement uses TRBV20-1 and TRBJ2-1; TRBD2 might be the D (5 bases). The V gene's germline CDR1 is DFQATT and CDR2 SNEGSKA (reference sequence). V shed 7 bases and J shed 3 bases, with 7 bases lying between them. The CDR3 runs to 11 residues.

The chain has TRBV6-5 and TRBJ1-6, with D unresolved. The CDR3 sequence is 12 residues long. Germline CDR1 and CDR2: MNHEY and SVGAGI. Between the trimmed V and J ends, which lost 3 bases and 8 bases, there was a span of 5 bases. The DNA of the CDR3 is TGTGCCAGCAGTTATTCGCATTCACCCCTCCACTTT. Protein product: CASSYSHSPLHF.

The chain recombines TRBV7-9 with TRBJ1-2, with TRBD1 matching 7 bases. Germline lookup yields CDR1 SEHNR and CDR2 FQNEAQ (reference sequence). This CDR3 contains 13 residues. The junction had 2 bases not matched to a gene; V was cut back by 3 bases and J by 4 bases. CDR3 in amino acids: CASSFGDSYGYTF. CDR3 nucleotides: TGTGCCAGCAGCTTTGGGGACAGCTATGGCTACACCTTC.

The chain has TRBV3-1 and TRBJ2-5; 9 nucleotides match TRBD2. Trimming took 3 bases from V and 5 from J; bases not matched to a gene: 13. The CDR3 is 17 amino acids. CDR1 LGHDT and CDR2 YNNKEL come from the germline V gene (reference sequence). The CDR3 DNA is TGTGCCAGCAGCCACCGAACTTCCGGGACTAGCATGGAGACCCAGTACTTC. This sequence encodes CASSHRTSGTSMETQYF.

This clonotype showed up just a few times. The chain employs TRBV7-6 and TRBJ1-4; unclear D gene. The CDR3 loop spans 15 amino acids. Trimming stripped 1 base from V and 3 bases from J, with 9 bases between. Germline-derived CDR1 and CDR2 are SGHVS and FNYEAQ. The CDR3 here is CASSLGSGPNEKLFF. CDR3 bases: TGTGCCAGCAGCTTAGGCAGTGGGCCTAATGAAAAACTGTTTTTT. Combining the CDR3 with reference TRBV7-6 and TRBJ1-4 gives the whole variable domain GAGVSQSPRYKVTKRGQDVALRCDPISGHVSLYWYRQALGQGPEFLTYFNYEAQQDKSGLPNDRFSAERPEGSISTLTIQRTEQRDSAMYRCASSLGSGPNEKLFFGSGTQLSVL.

Only a few counts were recorded for this clonotype. In DNA form, the CDR3 reads TGCGCCAGCAGCCCCACGACAGGGGGAGAAAAACTGTTTTTT. Amino acids: CASSPTTGGEKLFF. The genes are TRBV4-1 and TRBJ1-4; TRBD1 agrees at 9 bases. Germline values: CDR1 MGHRA, CDR2 YSYEKL. The CDR3 length is 14 residues. J was trimmed by 8 bases and V by 4 bases; bases with no gene match: 5.

This clonotype occurred a few times. This CDR3 reads CASSQDLGTGTGGYEQYF. Here the CDR3 DNA reads TGTGCCAGCAGCCAAGATCTGGGGACCGGGACAGGGGGCTACGAGCAGTACTTC. This chain joins TRBV3-1 and TRBJ2-5; 11 positions agree with TRBD1. The J call may be wrong; the DNA end is better matched by TRBJ2-7. Germline assignment: CDR1 LGHDT and CDR2 YNNKEL (reference sequence). The CDR3 runs 18 residues.

V gene TRBV24-1 combines with J gene TRBJ2-5; 12 bases fit TRBD2. After removal of 4 bases from V and 1 base from J, the junction contained 3 bases not matched to a gene. CDR3 size: 16 residues. Looked up from germline, CDR1 is KGHDR and CDR2 is SFDVKD. CDR3 sequence: CATSDPGLAGQETQYF. The CDR3 bases are TGTGCCACCAGTGACCCGGGACTAGCGGGCCAAGAGACCCAGTACTTC.

This clonotype showed up just once. V gene TRBV7-9 combines with J gene TRBJ2-1; unclear D gene. This CDR3 has 15 residues. Trimming removed 2 bases at V and 5 bases at J, with 13 bases between. Germline assignment: CDR1 SEHNR and CDR2 FQNEAQ (reference sequence). DNA of the CDR3: TGTGCCAGCAGCTTAATGGGTGTGGGGAACAATGAGCAGTTCTTC. It translates to CASSLMGVGNNEQFF.

This clonotype was picked up a small number of times. CDR3 protein: CASSRDTSRSYNSPLHF. CDR3 DNA: TGTGCCAGCTCACGGGACACCTCTCGCTCCTATAATTCACCCCTCCACTTT. The genes are TRBV6-6 and TRBJ1-6, with TRBD1 as a possible D gene (6 bases). The CDR3 totals 17 residues. Trimming shortened V by 8 bases and J by 0 bases, and 17 bases separated the two germline ends. Germline assignment: CDR1 MNHNY and CDR2 SVGAGI (reference sequence).

The CDR3 here is CASSQDSGALSEQYF. The CDR3 nucleotides read TGTGCCAGCAGCCAAGATTCCGGGGCGTTGAGCGAGCAGTACTTC. The chain links TRBV4-2 to TRBJ2-7; D might be TRBD1 or TRBD2, each matching 5 bases. Trimming took off 0 bases at V and 6 bases at J, with 15 bases between the two ends. CDR3 length: 15 amino acids. CDR1 and CDR2 (germline): LGHNA, YNFKEQ.

The gene calls are TRBV29-1 and TRBJ1-1; D possibly corresponds to TRBD1 (6 bases). The CDR3 totals 13 residues. Trimming shortened V by 5 bases and J by 8 bases, and 18 bases separated the two germline ends. Germline CDR1 and CDR2: SQVTM and ANQGSEA. The CDR3 is CSVNRADSSEAFF. CDR3 DNA sequence: TGCAGCGTTAACAGGGCGGACTCCTCGGAAGCTTTCTTT.

The table lists this clonotype with a few counts. The chain uses TRBV29-1 and TRBJ1-1, with D hard to call. V was pared by 4 bases and J by 6 bases, with 9 bases between. This CDR3 comprises 11 residues. The germline gives CDR1 SQVTM, CDR2 ANQGSEA. The CDR3 reads CSVGNFPEAFF. The CDR3 DNA sequence: TGCAGCGTTGGTAATTTCCCTGAAGCTTTCTTT.

In this sample, this clonotype turned up a few times. In DNA form, the CDR3 reads TGTGCCAGCAGTTTAATGAGTAGCGGGGCAACGCAGTATTTT. Amino acids: CASSLMSSGATQYF. The chain links TRBV12-3 or TRBV12-4 to TRBJ2-3, with 8 bases that match TRBD2. This CDR3 region has 14 residues. The ends lost 2 bases at V and 9 bases at J; junction bases unmatched: 7.

This clonotype has only a few counts. The CDR3 is CAISDPSGSGGNEQFF. CDR3 DNA: TGTGCCATCAGTGACCCGAGTGGGAGCGGAGGAAATGAGCAGTTCTTC. The chain combines TRBV10-3 with TRBJ2-1; D perhaps matches TRBD2 (5 bases). Germline V gene lookup returns CDR1 ENHRY and CDR2 SYGVKD. Trimming stripped 3 bases from V and 7 bases from J, with 19 bases between. This CDR3 has 16 amino acids.

This clonotype was seen a handful of times. The CDR3 sequence is CASSPDRGPEAFF. For the CDR3, the DNA is TGTGCCAGCAGTCCGGACAGGGGCCCTGAAGCTTTCTTT. The chain joins TRBV11-1 to TRBJ1-1; 9 nucleotides align to TRBD1. The junction had 5 bases not matched to a gene; V was cut back by 6 bases and J by 6 bases. The CDR3 totals 13 residues. Germline-derived CDR1 and CDR2 are SGHAT and FQDESV (reference sequence).

This clonotype was picked up a small number of times. The chain recombines TRBV7-9 with TRBJ2-7, with 7 bases matching TRBD1. The CDR3 runs 15 residues. CDR1 SEHNR and CDR2 FQNEAQ come from the germline V gene (reference sequence). J was trimmed by 4 bases and V by 2 bases; bases with no gene match: 8. This CDR3 reads CASSLSTGILYEQYF. Written as DNA, the CDR3 is TGTGCCAGCAGCTTATCGACAGGGATCTTATACGAGCAGTACTTC.